These 26 T cell receptor beta chains were all obtained from the same sample, sequenced in a study of T cell repertoires in cytomegalovirus infection. TCRdb independently ran MiXCR on the reads; one entry per CDR3 protein. The table shows 180,000 or so distinct CDR3 sequences, with about 15% occurring only once. The sample was CD8+ T cells from PBMCs. Source of these receptors: a human donor in good health (CMV status not recorded). Some clones in this sample may be carry-over from other donors' samples.

In its sample, this clonotype was seen a few times. CDR3 in DNA: TGTGCCAGCAGTCCCCGCAGGGGTGTTCGGTCCTACGAGCAGTACTTC. It codes for CASSPRRGVRSYEQYF. The gene calls are TRBV6-1 and TRBJ2-7; TRBD1 might be the D (6 bases). CDR1 and CDR2 from the germline V gene are MNHNS and SASEGT. V lost 5 bases, J lost 1 base, and 18 bases lay in between. The length of the CDR3 is 16 residues.

The CDR3: CAGGQGDSPLHF. The CDR3 region has the DNA TGTGCCGGGGGACAGGGGGATTCACCCCTCCACTTT. This chain joins TRBV12-3 or TRBV12-4 and TRBJ1-6, with 11 bases lining up with TRBD1. There are 12 residues in the CDR3. The V gene end was trimmed by 11 bases and the J gene end by 8 bases; junction bases not matched to a gene: 2.

This sequence joins TRBV7-2 and TRBJ2-7; 12 bases are shared with TRBD2. Germline CDR1 SGHTA, CDR2 FQGNSA. CDR3 length equals 19 residues. With V trimmed by 5 bases and J by 3 bases, 17 bases remained unmatched. This CDR3 is CASSLPNQLAGGYLYEQYF. DNA for the CDR3: TGTGCCAGCAGCCTACCCAATCAACTAGCGGGGGGATACCTCTACGAGCAGTACTTC.

This sequence joins TRBV5-1 and TRBJ2-5; D might be TRBD2 (7 bases). The CDR3 is 17 residues long. Germline CDR1 SGHRS, CDR2 YFSETQ. Trimming cost V 4 bases and J 5 bases, with 24 bases left between them. Written as DNA, the CDR3 is TGCGCCAGCAGCCCGAGTTCCTTACTAGCGCAGGGGGAGACCCAGTACTTC. Amino acid sequence: CASSPSSLLAQGETQYF.

This clonotype showed up just a few times. J is TRBJ2-5 and V is TRBV20-1, with a possible D match to TRBD2 (5 bases). CDR1 DFQATT and CDR2 SNEGSKA come from the germline V gene (reference sequence). CDR3 length equals 14 residues. The V gene lost 0 bases and the J gene lost 5 bases, with 13 bases spanning the gap. The CDR3 here is CSARDPASRETQYF. CDR3 nucleotide sequence: TGCAGTGCTAGAGATCCCGCTAGCCGTGAGACCCAGTACTTC.

The chain uses TRBV11-2 and TRBJ2-2; 9 bases are a match to TRBD1. Looked up from germline, CDR1 is SGHAT and CDR2 is FQNNGV. This CDR3 has 19 amino acids. Trimming cost V 3 bases and J 1 base; bases outside gene matches: 12. CDR3 region: CASSFGGQGRDWNTGELFF. CDR3 sequence (DNA): TGTGCCAGCAGCTTTGGTGGACAGGGGCGGGACTGGAACACCGGGGAGCTGTTTTTT.

This chain links TRBV20-1 with TRBJ1-5; 7 bases are a match to TRBD1. The V gene's germline CDR1 is DFQATT and CDR2 SNEGSKA (reference sequence). CDR3 length: 18 amino acids. V dropped 0 bases and J dropped 1; count of bases not matched to a gene: 12. In DNA form, the CDR3 reads TGCAGTGCTAGAGACGGGACAGTTTCTACCTACAGCAATCAGCCCCAGCATTTT. It encodes CSARDGTVSTYSNQPQHF.

The chain has TRBV6-2 or TRBV6-3 and TRBJ1-5, with unresolved D. CDR1 and CDR2 from the germline V gene are MNHEY and SVGEGT. This CDR3 contains 17 residues. Trimming removed 5 bases at V and 0 bases at J, with 17 bases between. The CDR3 DNA reads as TGTGCCAGCAGTGCCGTGGTTCGGAGTCCTAGCAATCAGCCCCAGCATTTT. It codes for CASSAVVRSPSNQPQHF.

The rearrangement links TRBV14 to TRBJ1-1; TRBD1 aligns across 7 bases. The germline CDR1 and CDR2 sequences are SGHDN and FVKESK. There are 16 residues in the CDR3. V lost 1 base, J lost 0 bases, and 5 bases stayed unmatched. CDR3 loop: CASSQVSGTVNTEAFF. CDR3 nucleotide sequence: TGTGCCAGCAGCCAAGTAAGTGGGACAGTGAACACTGAAGCTTTCTTT.

The chain is built from TRBV5-6 and TRBJ1-1; no firm D call. Germline CDR1 is SGHDT and CDR2 is YYEEEE. The CDR3 covers 14 residues. The V gene lost 7 bases and the J gene lost 0 bases, with 13 bases spanning the gap. Here the CDR3 reads CASDAGSLNTEAFF. CDR3 coding DNA: TGTGCCAGCGACGCGGGATCCCTGAACACTGAAGCTTTCTTT.

The chain recombines TRBV20-1 with TRBJ2-7, with 11 bases aligning to TRBD1. The CDR3 totals 18 residues. CDR1 is DFQATT, CDR2 SNEGSKA, per germline (reference sequence). V trimming: 0 bases; J trimming: 6 bases; junction bases outside the gene matches: 16. CDR3 region: CSAREITGWDRGVLEQYF. The CDR3 nucleotides are TGCAGTGCTAGAGAAATAACCGGTTGGGACAGGGGGGTGCTCGAGCAGTACTTC.

The V gene is TRBV7-2, the J gene TRBJ1-6; TRBD1 agrees at 9 bases. From germline, CDR1 is SGHTA and CDR2 FQGNSA. The V and J ends lost 5 bases and 15 bases, in that order; junction bases with no gene match: 11. The CDR3 totals 14 residues. For the CDR3, the DNA is TGTGCCAGCAGCCTAGTCACAGGGGGCAGGGACCTCCACTTT. Translation gives CASSLVTGGRDLHF.

This clonotype was picked up a small number of times. The chain is built from TRBV6-6 and TRBJ1-2, with D possibly being TRBD1 (5 bases). Trimming cost V 7 bases and J 5 bases, with 17 bases left between them. The length of the CDR3 is 14 residues. Germline V CDR1 and CDR2: MNHNY, SVGAGI (reference sequence). As DNA, the CDR3 is TGTGCCAGCACCTTTTCCCCCAGGGAATATGGCTACACCTTC. Its protein product is CASTFSPREYGYTF.

This chain uses TRBV7-8 with TRBJ2-5; unclear D gene. The CDR3 runs 16 residues. Deletions cut 3 bases from V and 5 bases from J, with 19 bases between. In germline, CDR1 is SGHVS, CDR2 FQNEAQ. This chain's CDR3 is CASSFPRKGTEETQYF. CDR3 nucleotide sequence: TGTGCCAGCAGCTTCCCGCGGAAGGGCACGGAGGAGACCCAGTACTTC.

The rearrangement joins TRBV7-2 to TRBJ2-7, with 9 bases identical to TRBD2. From germline, CDR1 is SGHTA and CDR2 FQGNSA. The trim removed 10 bases at V and 5 bases at J, leaving 15 bases unmatched. The CDR3 contains 15 residues. Here the CDR3 DNA reads TGTGCCACCCAGGAGTGGCGGGGGGGCCAAGACGAGCAGTACTTC. Translating gives CATQEWRGGQDEQYF. Full variable domain (rest looked up from reference TRBV7-2 and TRBJ2-7): GAGVSQSPSNKVTEKGKDVELRCDPISGHTALYWYRQSLGQGLEFLIYFQGNSAPDKSGLPSDRFSAERTGGSVSTLTIQRTQQEDSAVYLCATQEWRGGQDEQYFGPGTRLTVT.

The chain couples TRBV28 to TRBJ2-5; D might be TRBD1 (6 bases). V dropped 3 bases and J dropped 2 bases, with 19 bases sitting between them. The CDR3 runs to 17 residues. CDR1 is MDHEN and CDR2 is SYDVKM in the germline V gene. The CDR3, as DNA: TGTGCCAGCAGTTTGGCCACCGGGACAAACTTTCAAGAGACCCAGTACTTC. It yields the protein CASSLATGTNFQETQYF.

This clonotype showed up many times. The chain carries TRBV7-2 and TRBJ2-1; D is uncertain. The CDR3 contains 15 residues. V was cut by 1 base and J by 2 bases, with 9 bases left in between. Germline CDR1 reads SGHTA; CDR2 reads FQGNSA. The CDR3 nucleotides are TGTGCCAGCAGCTTAGACAGAACTACCTACAATGAGCAGTTCTTC. Translation: CASSLDRTTYNEQFF.

This clonotype was counted only a few times. The chain joins TRBV7-9 to TRBJ1-6, with TRBD1 matching over 7 bases. The germline V gene encodes CDR1 SEHNR and CDR2 FQNEAQ (reference sequence). J gave up 8 bases and V 4 bases, and 17 bases lay outside the gene matches. The CDR3 spans 18 residues. CDR3 region: CASSSTGDRQGGYSPLHF. Here the CDR3 DNA reads TGTGCCAGCAGCTCCACGGGGGACCGACAGGGTGGTTATTCACCCCTCCACTTT.

This chain uses TRBV12-3 or TRBV12-4 with TRBJ2-3, with 8 bases fitting TRBD2. The ends lost 7 bases at V and 3 bases at J; junction bases unmatched: 6. The CDR3 is made up of 14 amino acids. The CDR3 loop reads CASTLSGGTDTQYF. The CDR3 DNA reads as TGTGCCAGCACCTTAAGCGGGGGAACAGATACGCAGTATTTT.

This clonotype was counted between two and nine times. The J gene is TRBJ2-7, the V gene TRBV12-3 or TRBV12-4; no reliable D call. CDR3 length equals 12 residues. Trimming cost V 7 bases and J 5 bases, with 12 bases left between them. The CDR3 region has the DNA TGTGCCAGCACCCCCTCCCTCCACGAGCAGTACTTC. It is translated as CASTPSLHEQYF.

This clonotype showed up just a few times. The chain combines TRBV12-3 or TRBV12-4 with TRBJ2-1; D is perhaps TRBD2 (5 bases). This CDR3 has 15 residues. Trimming took off 2 bases at V and 7 bases at J, with 15 bases between the two ends. CDR3 DNA sequence: TGTGCCAGCAGTTTAACAAGAGGGCCCGGGAATGAGCAGTTCTTC. Translated: CASSLTRGPGNEQFF.

Comments on this clonotype: A much bigger clone sits one base away, suggesting this may be a read error. This chain uses TRBV7-2 with TRBJ1-1; D ambiguous. Germline V gene sequence: CDR1 SGHTA, CDR2 FQGNSA. V lost 5 bases and J 7 bases, leaving 11 bases between the germline ends. The CDR3 spans 12 residues. CDR3: CASSNGRIEAFF. CDR3 nucleotide sequence: TGTGCCAGCAGCAACGGACGGATTGAAGCTTTCTTT. Full variable domain (remainder filled in from reference TRBV7-2 and TRBJ1-1): GAGVSQSPSNKVTEKGKDVELRCDPISGHTALYWYRQSLGQGLEFLIYFQGNSAPDKSGLPSDRFSAERTGGSVSTLTIQRTQQEDSAVYLCASSNGRIEAFFGQGTRLTVV.

The chain links TRBV7-8 to TRBJ1-4; TRBD1 agrees at 7 bases. After removal of 8 bases from V and 7 bases from J, the junction contained 13 bases not matched to a gene. The CDR3 loop spans 15 amino acids. Germline values: CDR1 SGHVS, CDR2 FQNEAQ. The CDR3 DNA is TGTGCCAGCCCCACTCCCGGGACAGTTGGTGAAAAACTGTTTTTT. Translation: CASPTPGTVGEKLFF.

The V and J genes are TRBV15 and TRBJ2-7; D is unclear. The germline V gene encodes CDR1 LNHNV and CDR2 YYDKDF (reference sequence). There are 14 residues in the CDR3. Deletions cut 0 bases from V and 3 bases from J, with 9 bases between. The CDR3 DNA sequence: TGTGCCACCAGCAGAGAGGTCCTCCTCTACGAGCAGTACTTC. This codes for CATSREVLLYEQYF.

This chain connects TRBV4-1 to TRBJ2-1; 10 bases map to TRBD2. The CDR3 is made up of 15 amino acids. The V and J ends lost 5 bases and 9 bases, in that order; junction bases with no gene match: 10. Per germline, CDR1 MGHRA and CDR2 YSYEKL. CDR3 in DNA: TGCGCCAGCAGCTACGATAGCGGGGGGCCCCCTGAGCAGTTCTTC. Translating gives CASSYDSGGPPEQFF.

This clonotype was observed a handful of times. The chain uses TRBV29-1 and TRBJ2-1; D is perhaps TRBD1 (6 bases). The germline V and J ends were trimmed by 6 bases and 6 bases, with 15 bases remaining between them. The V gene's germline CDR1 is SQVTM and CDR2 ANQGSEA. The CDR3 totals 13 residues. CDR3 sequence (DNA): TGCAGCGTCCAGGGGATGCGCGGCAATGAGCAGTTCTTC. Its translation is CSVQGMRGNEQFF.